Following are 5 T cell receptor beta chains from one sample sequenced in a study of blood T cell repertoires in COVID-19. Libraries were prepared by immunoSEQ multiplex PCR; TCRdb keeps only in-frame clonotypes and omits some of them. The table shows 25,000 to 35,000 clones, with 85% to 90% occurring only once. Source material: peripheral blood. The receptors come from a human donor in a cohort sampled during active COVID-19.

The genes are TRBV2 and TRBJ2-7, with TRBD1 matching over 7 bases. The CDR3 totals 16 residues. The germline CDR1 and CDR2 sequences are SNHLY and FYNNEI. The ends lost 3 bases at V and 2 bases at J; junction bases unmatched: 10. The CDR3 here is CASSEAETGSPYEQYF. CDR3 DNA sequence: TGTGCCAGCAGTGAGGCCGAGACAGGGAGTCCCTACGAGCAGTACTTC.

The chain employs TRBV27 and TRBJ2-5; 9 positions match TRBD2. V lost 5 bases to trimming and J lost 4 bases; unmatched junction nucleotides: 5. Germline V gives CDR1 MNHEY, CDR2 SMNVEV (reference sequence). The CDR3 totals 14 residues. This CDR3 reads CASSPQAGGETQYF. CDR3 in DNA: TGTGCCAGCAGTCCCCAAGCGGGGGGAGAGACCCAGTACTTC.

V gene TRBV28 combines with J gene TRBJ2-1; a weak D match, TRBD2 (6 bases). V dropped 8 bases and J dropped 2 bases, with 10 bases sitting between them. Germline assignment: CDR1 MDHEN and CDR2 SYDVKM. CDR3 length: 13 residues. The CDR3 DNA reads TGTGCCAGCTCGGGGGTTGCCTACAATGAGCAGTTCTTC. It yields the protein CASSGVAYNEQFF.

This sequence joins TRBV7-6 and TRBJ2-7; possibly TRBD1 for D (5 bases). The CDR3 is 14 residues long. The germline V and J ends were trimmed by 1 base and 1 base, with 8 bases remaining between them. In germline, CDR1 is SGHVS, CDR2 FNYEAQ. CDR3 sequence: CASSLGAGSYEQYF. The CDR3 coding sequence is TGTGCCAGCAGCTTAGGGGCAGGGTCCTACGAGCAGTACTTC.

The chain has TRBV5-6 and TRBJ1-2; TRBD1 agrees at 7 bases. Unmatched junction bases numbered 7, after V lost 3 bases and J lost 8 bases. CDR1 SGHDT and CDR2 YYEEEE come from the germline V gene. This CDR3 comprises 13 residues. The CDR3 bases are TGTGCCAGCAGCTACGACAGGGCCAAAGGCTACACCTTC. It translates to CASSYDRAKGYTF.